Shown below are 23 T cell receptor beta chains from a single sample sequenced in a study of T-cell memory formation after mild COVID-19. One entry per CDR3 protein, called by TCRdb with MiXCR from the 5' RACE reads. The sample has fewer than 350,000 distinct CDR3 sequences, about a sixth seen once; the top ten hold around 23%. What was sequenced was PBMCs or a T cell subset sorted from them (not recorded which). All receptors come from a man aged 18 to 29 who had mild COVID-19 (a few samples of this study predate the infection). Cell type and time point are not known.

The chain combines TRBV12-3 or TRBV12-4 with TRBJ1-5; TRBD1 is a possible D gene (6 bases). The V gene lost 5 bases and the J gene lost 5 bases, with 13 bases spanning the gap. This CDR3 is built from 14 residues. CDR3 nucleotide sequence: TGTGCCAGCAGTACAGGGCCCGCCTATCAGCCCCAGCATTTT. It codes for CASSTGPAYQPQHF.

This clonotype was counted ten times or more. V usage is TRBV12-3 or TRBV12-4 and J usage is TRBJ1-6; TRBD1 might be the D (5 bases). The ends were cut back, 6 bases at V and 7 bases at J, with 10 bases in the middle. The CDR3 sequence is 13 residues long. The CDR3 DNA follows: TGTGCCAGCAGCCAACGACAGAATTCACCCCTCCACTTT. Amino acids: CASSQRQNSPLHF.

There are many counts of this clonotype. This chain uses TRBV6-6 with TRBJ1-6; D might be TRBD1 (5 bases). CDR1 and CDR2 from the germline V gene are MNHNY and SVGAGI (reference sequence). CDR3 length: 17 residues. Between the trimmed V and J ends, which lost 3 bases and 5 bases, there was a span of 17 bases. The CDR3 loop is CASSYLRVSGNNSPLHF. Here the CDR3 DNA reads TGTGCCAGCAGTTATTTGAGGGTGTCAGGGAATAATTCACCCCTCCACTTT.

The genes are TRBV5-4 and TRBJ2-3; D perhaps matches TRBD2 (5 bases). Per the germline V gene, CDR1 is SGHNT and CDR2 is YYREEE (reference sequence). The CDR3 length is 14 residues. V was trimmed by 5 bases and J by 2 bases, leaving 12 bases between them. In DNA, the CDR3 is TGTGCCAGCAGGTCGGGGAACCTCACAGATACGCAGTATTTT. Translating it yields CASRSGNLTDTQYF.

The chain combines TRBV19 with TRBJ1-3; no definite D call. The length of the CDR3 is 15 residues. Germline assignment: CDR1 LNHDA and CDR2 SQIVND (reference sequence). Trimming left V 3 bases short and J 5 bases short, with 14 bases between. The CDR3 spells CASSIGLSLRNTIYF. The CDR3 nucleotides are TGTGCCAGTAGTATCGGTCTATCACTGAGAAACACCATATATTTT.

This clonotype turned up a few times. V gene TRBV9 combines with J gene TRBJ2-5; D gene unclear. V was cut by 0 bases and J by 0 bases, with 9 bases left in between. CDR1 and CDR2 from the germline V gene are SGDLS and YYNGEE. The CDR3 spans 15 residues. CDR3 loop: CASSVGTMYQETQYF. CDR3 coding DNA: TGTGCCAGCAGCGTAGGGACCATGTACCAAGAGACCCAGTACTTC.

The chain uses TRBV2 and TRBJ2-3; no definite D call. With 4 bases removed from V and 2 bases from J, the gap between germline ends came to 16 bases. The germline V gene has CDR1 SNHLY and CDR2 FYNNEI. The CDR3 spans 16 residues. The CDR3 nucleotides are TGTGCCAGCAGTGGGTTGAGTCACAGATCCACAGATACGCAGTATTTT. Amino acids: CASSGLSHRSTDTQYF.

This clonotype showed up just a few times. The chain links TRBV2 to TRBJ2-1; 7 nucleotides agree with TRBD2. Germline loops: CDR1 SNHLY, CDR2 FYNNEI. Trimming cost V 3 bases and J 4 bases; bases outside gene matches: 6. The CDR3 runs 15 residues. The CDR3 nucleotides are TGTGCCAGCAGTGAGAGCGGGGCAACTTACAATGAGCAGTTCTTC. It encodes CASSESGATYNEQFF.

In its sample, this clonotype was seen a few times. V gene TRBV12-3 or TRBV12-4 combines with J gene TRBJ2-3; 9 nucleotides align to TRBD2. V shed 4 bases, J shed 4 bases, and the junction held 9 bases outside the gene matches. This CDR3 is 16 amino acids long. DNA for the CDR3: TGTGCCAGCAGTTACGGGACTAGCCCCGAAGCAGATACGCAGTATTTT. This encodes CASSYGTSPEADTQYF.

The chain recombines TRBV7-2 with TRBJ1-2; D perhaps matches TRBD1 (5 bases). V gave up 4 bases and J gave up 8 bases, with 11 bases separating them. The germline V gene encodes CDR1 SGHTA and CDR2 FQGNSA. CDR3 length: 12 amino acids. CDR3 DNA: TGTGCCAGCAGCTGGGGGGGGAGCGGCTACACCTTC. Translated, it gives CASSWGGSGYTF.

The chain links TRBV12-3 or TRBV12-4 to TRBJ2-5; no definite D call. This CDR3 has 12 residues. V was cut by 6 bases and J by 2 bases, with 7 bases left in between. The CDR3 spells CASRIRQETQYF. In DNA form, the CDR3 reads TGTGCCAGCAGAATAAGACAAGAGACCCAGTACTTC.

Only a few counts were recorded for this clonotype. The chain carries TRBV7-2 and TRBJ1-3; unclear D gene. CDR3 length: 16 amino acids. V shed 5 bases and J shed 0 bases, with 14 bases lying between them. Germline V gene lookup returns CDR1 SGHTA and CDR2 FQGNSA. The CDR3 here is CASSPRPVLSGNTIYF. The CDR3 bases are TGTGCCAGCAGCCCTCGTCCAGTCCTCTCTGGAAACACCATATATTTT.

The CDR3 protein is CASSLAGAATTGELFF. The CDR3 DNA reads as TGTGCCAGCAGCTTAGCAGGGGCCGCGACCACCGGGGAGCTGTTTTTT. The chain combines TRBV7-2 with TRBJ2-2; D may be TRBD1 (5 bases). The V and J ends lost 0 bases and 4 bases respectively, with 12 bases between them. The CDR3 has 16 amino acids. Germline V gene data show CDR1 as SGHTA and CDR2 as FQGNSA.

This rearrangement joins TRBV14 to TRBJ1-6; D is unresolved. V was trimmed by 1 base and J by 7 bases, leaving 11 bases between them. In germline, CDR1 is SGHDN, CDR2 FVKESK. The CDR3 sequence is 15 residues long. CDR3 sequence reads: CASSQGIGPNSPLHF. CDR3 nucleotides: TGTGCCAGCAGCCAAGGGATAGGGCCAAATTCACCCCTCCACTTT.

The rearrangement links TRBV6-6 to TRBJ2-3; a weak D match, TRBD2 (7 bases). Germline CDR1 MNHNY, CDR2 SVGAGI (reference sequence). The CDR3 is made up of 16 amino acids. V lost 2 bases and J 5 bases, leaving 17 bases between the germline ends. The CDR3: CASSYRAGASGDTQYF. CDR3 nucleotides: TGTGCCAGCAGTTACAGGGCGGGGGCCTCCGGAGATACGCAGTATTTT.

This clonotype came up many times. The chain links TRBV10-1 to TRBJ2-3, with 8 bases matching TRBD1. This CDR3 is built from 14 residues. Germline V gene sequence: CDR1 WNHNN, CDR2 SYGVQD (reference sequence). Germline trimming cut 5 bases from V and 4 bases from J; bases unmatched to any gene: 5. CDR3 loop: CASSPNRGSDTQYF. DNA of the CDR3: TGCGCCAGCAGTCCTAACAGGGGGTCAGATACGCAGTATTTT.

The chain uses TRBV5-1 and TRBJ1-1; D uncertain. This CDR3 is 16 amino acids long. Trimming stripped 3 bases from V and 0 bases from J, with 15 bases between. Germline assignment: CDR1 SGHRS and CDR2 YFSETQ. CDR3 residues: CASSSGAGPMNTEAFF. The CDR3 region has the DNA TGCGCCAGCAGCTCTGGAGCAGGCCCTATGAACACTGAAGCTTTCTTT.

The table lists this clonotype with a few counts. V and J are TRBV21-1 and TRBJ2-5; TRBD1, as called in the table, went unchecked against the DNA. TRBV21-1 counts as a pseudogene. The CDR3 runs to 18 residues. CDR3 sequence reads: CASSKPSDRTGYRETQYF. Here the CDR3 DNA reads TGTGCCAGCAGCAAACCCAGCGATAGGACAGGGTATCGGGAGACCCAGTACTTC.

The chain uses TRBV12-3 or TRBV12-4 and TRBJ2-1; 8 bases are shared with TRBD2. The CDR3 contains 12 residues. Trimming took 6 bases from V and 10 from J; bases not matched to a gene: 5. Written as DNA, the CDR3 is TGTGCCAGCAGCGGGGGGGCTGGAGAGCAGTTCTTC. Translation gives CASSGGAGEQFF.

The chain carries TRBV5-1 and TRBJ1-2; possible D gene TRBD1, 6 bases. The V gene lost 6 bases and the J gene lost 5 bases, with 14 bases spanning the gap. The germline V gene has CDR1 SGHRS and CDR2 YFSETQ. This CDR3 spans 13 amino acids. CDR3 amino acids: CASTRGGGYGYTF. The CDR3 coding sequence is TGCGCCAGCACCAGGGGAGGGGGATATGGCTACACCTTC.

This clonotype has more than one count but fewer than ten. The chain recombines TRBV7-2 with TRBJ1-2; D gene uncertain. Germline CDR1 is SGHTA and CDR2 is FQGNSA. The V gene lost 2 bases and the J gene lost 4 bases, with 5 bases spanning the gap. CDR3 length: 12 residues. This CDR3 is CASSLLGYGYTF. The CDR3 bases are TGTGCCAGCAGCTTATTGGGCTATGGCTACACCTTC.

The chain joins TRBV20-1 to TRBJ1-5; 9 bases match TRBD1. CDR3 length equals 13 residues. With V trimmed by 3 bases and J by 4 bases, 1 base remained unmatched. The V gene's germline CDR1 is DFQATT and CDR2 SNEGSKA (reference sequence). The CDR3 is CSASGTGNQPQHF. In DNA, the CDR3 is TGCAGTGCTAGCGGGACAGGGAATCAGCCCCAGCATTTT.

This clonotype was picked up a small number of times. The chain recombines TRBV7-9 with TRBJ1-2; no definite D call. The V gene lost 4 bases and the J gene lost 8 bases, with 14 bases spanning the gap. CDR1 and CDR2 (germline): SEHNR, FQNEAQ (reference sequence). The length of the CDR3 is 13 residues. The CDR3 DNA follows: TGTGCCAGCAGCTCATCGGGCCCTCGGGGCTACACCTTC. Amino acids: CASSSSGPRGYTF.